The rows below give T cell receptor beta chains drawn from one sample of a study of blood T cell repertoires in COVID-19. The assay was immunoSEQ multiplex PCR, and TCRdb's table has in-frame clones only and misses some. The sample shows roughly 500,000 clones, 75% to 90% of them seen only once. Sequencing used peripheral blood. The receptors derive from a man between 18 and 35 years old with COVID-19, enrolled during active disease. Both conserved end residues are part of each CDR3. A D gene is named only where the DNA matches it firmly. Expanded clones get a size class; other rows say once, few or many, or leave the size out.

clone size	V gene	CDR3 length	D gene	J gene	CDR3 protein	CDR3 DNA
-	TRBV5-8	15	-	TRBJ2-4	CASSLARSAKNIQYF	TGTGCCAGCAGCTTGGCACGGTCAGCCAAAAACATTCAGTACTTC
-	TRBV2	15	-	TRBJ2-1	CASSAEGGPGYEQFF	TGTGCCAGCAGTGCGGAGGGGGGGCCGGGCTATGAGCAGTTCTTC
-	TRBV29-1	14	TRBD2	TRBJ2-7	CSVVAPTGAGEQYF	TGCAGCGTTGTGGCCCCTACGGGAGCGGGGGAGCAGTACTTC
-	TRBV30	16	TRBD2	TRBJ2-2	CAWSFSGRGGTGELFF	TGTGCCTGGAGTTTTAGCGGGAGGGGGGGCACCGGGGAGCTGTTTTTT
-	TRBV2	14	TRBD1	TRBJ2-7	CASTTDRGRPEQYF	TGTGCCAGCACTACGGACAGGGGGCGTCCCGAGCAGTACTTC
-	TRBV2	14	TRBD2	TRBJ2-1	CASWRASGSYEQFF	TGTGCCAGCTGGAGGGCTAGCGGGAGCTATGAGCAGTTCTTC
-	TRBV21-1	16	-	TRBJ2-1	CASNPAGDSSYNEQFF	TGTGCCAGCAACCCGGCCGGGGATAGCTCCTACAATGAGCAGTTCTTC
-	TRBV5-1	13	-	TRBJ2-3	CASSATSADTQYF	TGCGCCAGCAGCGCGACCAGCGCAGATACGCAGTATTTT
-	TRBV7-2	13	-	TRBJ2-7	CASRGVSLREQYF	TGTGCCAGCAGGGGAGTGTCGCTTCGGGAGCAGTACTTC
-	TRBV20-1	14	TRBD2	TRBJ2-7	CSASSGASSYEQYF	TGCAGTGCCAGTAGCGGGGCCTCCTCCTACGAGCAGTACTTC
few	TRBV5-1	14	-	TRBJ1-1	CASSLEVGGAEAFF	TGCGCCAGCAGCTTGGAGGTGGGGGGAGCTGAAGCTTTCTTT
-	TRBV4-2	16	TRBD2	TRBJ2-1	CASSPGGGTSYNEQFF	TGTGCCAGCAGCCCAGGAGGGGGGACTAGCTACAATGAGCAGTTCTTC
-	TRBV11-2	14	TRBD1	TRBJ2-7	CASSLGTGGYEQYF	TGTGCCAGCAGCTTAGGGACAGGGGGCTACGAGCAGTACTTC
-	TRBV4-1	14	-	TRBJ2-7	CASSLRSGPYEQYF	TGCGCCAGCAGCCTGCGATCTGGTCCCTACGAGCAGTACTTC
-	TRBV5-5	14	TRBD2	TRBJ2-7	CASSLGSGDYEQYF	TGTGCCAGCAGCTTGGGTAGCGGGGACTACGAGCAGTACTTC
-	TRBV19	11	-	TRBJ2-7	CASGDIYEQYF	TGTGCCAGTGGGGACATCTACGAGCAGTACTTC
-	TRBV24-1	13	-	TRBJ2-2	CATSDWANGELFF	TGTGCCACCAGTGATTGGGCGAACGGGGAGCTGTTTTTT
-	TRBV5-6	16	TRBD1	TRBJ1-3	CASSLDRGRRGNTIYF	TGTGCCAGCAGCTTGGACAGGGGGCGGAGGGGAAACACCATATATTTT
-	TRBV28	15	TRBD1	TRBJ2-1	CASSLGDREGDEQFF	TGTGCCAGCAGTCTGGGGGACAGGGAGGGCGATGAGCAGTTCTTC
-	TRBV4-1	14	-	TRBJ1-1	CASSQGPMNTEAFF	TGCGCCAGCAGCCAAGGGCCAATGAACACTGAAGCTTTCTTT
once	TRBV5-8	15	TRBD1	TRBJ2-3	CASSQGAGPSDTQYF	TGTGCCAGCAGCCAGGGGGCGGGACCGTCAGATACGCAGTATTTT
-	TRBV30	17	TRBD2	TRBJ2-3	CAWRYGNLAGGRDTQYF	TGTGCCTGGAGGTATGGGAATTTAGCGGGGGGTAGGGATACGCAGTATTTT
-	TRBV5-4	16	TRBD2	TRBJ2-1	CASSLTSGRPYNEQFF	TGTGCCAGCAGCTTAACTAGCGGGAGGCCCTACAATGAGCAGTTCTTC
-	TRBV6-5	15	-	TRBJ2-1	CASSYQGIPVNEQFF	TGTGCCAGCAGTTACCAGGGGATTCCGGTGAATGAGCAGTTCTTC
-	TRBV24-1	13	TRBD1	TRBJ1-1	CATSPGGGTEAFF	TGTGCCACCAGCCCAGGGGGCGGAACTGAAGCTTTCTTT
-	TRBV11-2	17	-	TRBJ2-7	CASSLAGDPGGSYEQYF	TGTGCCAGCAGCTTAGCTGGTGATCCAGGAGGTAGTTACGAGCAGTACTTC
-	TRBV11-3	15	-	TRBJ2-1	CASSLAAGPYNEQFF	TGTGCCAGCAGCTTAGCAGCGGGCCCCTACAATGAGCAGTTCTTC
-	TRBV7-2	16	TRBD2	TRBJ2-3	CASSLEPAGLADTQYF	TGTGCCAGCAGCTTAGAGCCAGCGGGGCTGGCAGATACGCAGTATTTT
-	TRBV11-2	14	TRBD2	TRBJ2-4	CASSMGGAKNIQYF	TGTGCCAGCAGCATGGGGGGGGCCAAAAACATTCAGTACTTC
-	TRBV4-1	17	TRBD2	TRBJ2-2	CASSQGLAGGPFGELFF	TGCGCCAGCAGCCAGGGACTAGCGGGAGGGCCCTTCGGGGAGCTGTTTTTT
-	TRBV2	15	TRBD2	TRBJ2-1	CASSDSGGNYNEQFF	TGTGCCAGCAGTGATAGCGGGGGTAACTACAATGAGCAGTTCTTC
-	TRBV2	13	-	TRBJ1-1	CASMRGRNTEAFF	TGTGCCAGCATGAGAGGTCGAAACACTGAAGCTTTCTTT
-	TRBV5-4	15	TRBD2	TRBJ2-3	CASSLSGGAADTQYF	TGTGCCAGCAGCTTGTCGGGGGGGGCAGCAGATACGCAGTATTTT
-	TRBV30	13	-	TRBJ2-2	CAWKEWNTGELFF	TGTGCCTGGAAGGAGTGGAACACCGGGGAGCTGTTTTTT
-	TRBV24-1	13	-	TRBJ1-1	CATVRQHPYEAFF	TGTGCCACCGTTCGACAGCACCCTTATGAAGCTTTCTTT
-	TRBV2	13	TRBD1	TRBJ2-7	CASMRTGVGEQYF	TGTGCCAGCATGCGGACAGGGGTTGGCGAGCAGTACTTC
-	TRBV5-1	15	-	TRBJ2-7	CASSLARGGVYEQYF	TGCGCCAGCAGCTTGGCTCGGGGCGGGGTCTACGAGCAGTACTTC
-	TRBV12-5	16	-	TRBJ2-3	CASGLVLTGGVDTQYF	TGTGCTAGTGGTTTGGTACTTACGGGGGGCGTAGATACGCAGTATTTT
-	TRBV5-4	14	-	TRBJ2-5	CASSYKGGGETQYF	TGTGCCAGCAGTTATAAGGGGGGGGGAGAGACCCAGTACTTC
-	TRBV24-1	16	TRBD1	TRBJ1-1	CATDRDTGKGNTEAFF	TGTGCCACCGACAGGGACACCGGAAAGGGGAACACTGAAGCTTTCTTT
-	TRBV18	15	TRBD1	TRBJ1-5	CASSRGTGGNQPQHF	TGTGCCAGCTCAAGAGGGACAGGGGGCAATCAGCCCCAGCATTTT
-	TRBV6-6	16	TRBD2	TRBJ2-5	CASSPRGRGGKETQYF	TGTGCCAGCAGTCCGCGGGGGCGGGGGGGAAAAGAGACCCAGTACTTC
-	TRBV7-6	17	-	TRBJ2-1	CASSLSGGLSSYNEQFF	TGTGCCAGCAGCTTATCAGGGGGGTTGAGCTCCTACAATGAGCAGTTCTTC
-	TRBV14	17	TRBD2	TRBJ2-1	CASSQDWRGSSYNEQFF	TGTGCCAGCAGCCAAGATTGGCGGGGGAGCTCCTACAATGAGCAGTTCTTC
few	TRBV7-9	14	-	TRBJ1-1	CASSLKTGNTEAFF	TGTGCCAGCAGCCTCAAGACAGGGAACACTGAAGCTTTCTTT
once	TRBV19	15	TRBD2	TRBJ2-1	CASSAGTSAYNEQFF	TGTGCCAGTAGTGCCGGGACTAGCGCATACAATGAGCAGTTCTTC
-	TRBV19	14	-	TRBJ1-2	CASSKSPQTYGYTF	TGTGCCAGTAGTAAGAGCCCTCAAACCTATGGCTACACCTTC
-	TRBV30	15	TRBD1	TRBJ2-6	CAWRSDRAGANVLTF	TGTGCCTGGAGATCCGACAGGGCTGGGGCCAACGTCCTGACTTTC
few	TRBV7-9	15	-	TRBJ1-2	CASSYSRGAPYGYTF	TGTGCCAGCAGCTACTCTAGGGGCGCCCCCTATGGCTACACCTTC
-	TRBV19	17	TRBD2	TRBJ2-1	CASSIGPRTSGVNEQFF	TGTGCCAGTAGTATAGGACCAAGGACTAGCGGGGTTAATGAGCAGTTCTTC
-	TRBV6-5	13	TRBD1	TRBJ2-4	CASILNRGNIQYF	TGTGCCAGCATCTTGAACAGGGGAAACATTCAGTACTTC
-	TRBV5-4	12	-	TRBJ2-1	CASSLDSNEQFF	TGTGCCAGCAGCTTGGATAGTAATGAGCAGTTCTTC
-	TRBV24-1	16	TRBD2	TRBJ2-1	CATSHFVAGGQNEQFF	TGTGCCACCAGCCATTTCGTAGCGGGGGGGCAAAATGAGCAGTTCTTC
-	TRBV25-1	17	TRBD2	TRBJ2-3	CASSERWLAGDKDTQYF	TGTGCCAGCAGTGAAAGGTGGCTAGCGGGAGATAAAGATACGCAGTATTTT
-	TRBV5-1	14	-	TRBJ2-1	CASSQGLSYNEQFF	TGCGCCAGCAGCCAGGGGTTATCCTACAATGAGCAGTTCTTC
-	TRBV7-9	15	-	TRBJ2-1	CASSRPLAVKGEQFF	TGTGCCAGCAGCCGTCCGTTAGCGGTTAAAGGTGAGCAGTTCTTC
-	TRBV2	13	-	TRBJ1-2	CASKQGIDYGYTF	TGTGCCAGTAAACAGGGAATTGACTATGGCTACACCTTC
few	TRBV6-5	16	-	TRBJ2-2	CASSSLEPRGTGELFF	TGTGCCAGCAGTTCGCTCGAACCGCGAGGGACCGGGGAGCTGTTTTTT
once	TRBV28	15	TRBD1	TRBJ1-6	CASTSYGQGNSPLHF	TGTGCCAGCACCTCCTACGGACAGGGGAATTCACCCCTCCACTTT